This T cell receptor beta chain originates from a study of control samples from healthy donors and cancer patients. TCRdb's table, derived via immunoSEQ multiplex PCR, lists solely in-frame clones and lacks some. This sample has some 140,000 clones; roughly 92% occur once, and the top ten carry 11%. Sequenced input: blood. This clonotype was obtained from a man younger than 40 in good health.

The CDR3 protein is CAWSVSGQGFPRGYTF. CDR3 bases: TGTGCCTGGAGTGTCTCCGGACAGGGGTTTCCGAGGGGCTACACCTTC. The chain is built from TRBV30 and TRBJ1-2; 9 positions agree with TRBD1. Unmatched junction bases numbered 13, after V lost 0 bases and J lost 8 bases. From germline, CDR1 is GTSNPN and CDR2 SVGIG (reference sequence). The CDR3 is 16 residues long.